This T cell receptor (beta chain) is drawn from a study of T cells after yellow fever vaccination. CDR3 length: 15 residues. Losses at the gene ends were 5 bases for V and 0 bases for J; bases not matched to a gene: 2. From the 5' RACE reads, TCRdb called clonotypes with MiXCR, one entry per CDR3 protein. This table holds approximately 610,000 distinct CDR3 sequences, around a sixth found once. This sequence joins TRBV12-3 or TRBV12-4 and TRBJ1-3; 9 nucleotides match TRBD1. The material was PBMCs, obtained 5 days after the first yellow fever vaccination. The clonotype originates from a man aged 18-30 years who received the YFV17D yellow fever vaccine. The CDR3 protein is CASSPDRGSGNTIYF. CDR3 in DNA: TGTGCCAGCAGTCCGGACAGGGGCTCTGGAAACACCATATATTTT.